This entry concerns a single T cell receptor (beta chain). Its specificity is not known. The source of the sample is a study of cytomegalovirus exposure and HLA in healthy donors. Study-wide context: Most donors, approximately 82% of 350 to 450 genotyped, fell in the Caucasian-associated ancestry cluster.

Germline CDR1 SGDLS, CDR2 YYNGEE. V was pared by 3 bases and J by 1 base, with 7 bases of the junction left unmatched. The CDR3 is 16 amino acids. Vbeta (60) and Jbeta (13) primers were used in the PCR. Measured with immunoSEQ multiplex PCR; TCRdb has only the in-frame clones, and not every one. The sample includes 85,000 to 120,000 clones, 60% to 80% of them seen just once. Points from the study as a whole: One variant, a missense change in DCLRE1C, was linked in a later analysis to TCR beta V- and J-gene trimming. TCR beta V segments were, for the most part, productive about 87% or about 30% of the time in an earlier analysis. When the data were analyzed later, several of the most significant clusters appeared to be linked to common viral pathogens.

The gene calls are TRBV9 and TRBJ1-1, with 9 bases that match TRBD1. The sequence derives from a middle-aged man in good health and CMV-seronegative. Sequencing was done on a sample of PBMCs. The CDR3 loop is CASSAGTGRRNTEAFF. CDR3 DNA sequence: TGTGCCAGCAGCGCCGGGACAGGGCGAAGGAACACTGAAGCTTTCTTT.